This T cell receptor beta chain emerged from a study of blood T cell repertoires in COVID-19. Authors' processing steps: Estimation of nucleated cell counts relied on the amplification of reference gene primers. The data were produced by immunoSEQ multiplex PCR, yet TCRdb's version contains in-frame clones alone and is incomplete. V and J calls and clone size are copied from that table; D and trimming were computed from the DNA. The repertoire holds 95,000 to 110,000 clones, 84% seen once, with 10% to 15% in the top ten. This sequence was found in a human donor in a cohort sampled during active or convalescent COVID-19. The specimen sequenced was peripheral blood.

CDR3 amino acids: CASSYNRGPYEQYF. CDR3 DNA sequence: TGCGCCAGCAGCTACAACAGGGGACCCTACGAGCAGTACTTC. The chain carries TRBV5-1 and TRBJ2-7; 7 bases agree with TRBD1. The CDR3 contains 14 residues. With V trimmed by 3 bases and J by 2 bases, 5 bases remained unmatched. Germline values: CDR1 SGHRS, CDR2 YFSETQ.